This TCR beta chain was profiled in a study of blood T cell repertoires in COVID-19. Looking at the study overall: Samples taken during acute and convalescent COVID-19 were collected in the United States, Italy and Spain. Nucleic acid was either cDNA or gDNA, and it came from T cells, B-cell-depleted T cells, or PBMCs.

The CDR3 is made up of 15 amino acids. Trimming left V 0 bases short and J 1 base short, with 10 bases between. Germline CDR1 and CDR2: SGHRS and YFSETQ. The repertoire was sequenced with immunoSEQ multiplex PCR; TCRdb's copy has only in-frame clones and lacks some. The sample carries 120,000 to 150,000 clones, around nine tenths recorded once. This TCR was recovered from a human donor in a cohort sampled during active COVID-19. Sequencing was done on a sample of peripheral blood. The chain uses TRBV5-1 and TRBJ1-1; D unresolved. The CDR3: CASSLDSGGNTEAFF. The CDR3 coding sequence is TGCGCCAGCAGCTTGGATTCCGGCGGGAACACTGAAGCTTTCTTT.